The entry that follows covers one T cell receptor beta chain sequence. What it binds is not known. The study assayed around 9.3 x 10^4 TCR templates per sample. The protocol was immunoSEQ multiplex PCR, while the TCRdb copy is restricted to in-frame clones and leaves out a portion. Seen here are some 99,000 clones, about 91% observed once, and the top ten hold 0.65% to 0.9%. The entry originates in a study of siplizumab effects on memory and regulatory T cells. Study-wide results and caveats: Naive T cells seemed more diverse than memory cells and seemed major alloresponse contributors.

Trimming removed 3 bases from V and 5 bases from J; junction bases left unmatched: 10. CDR3 length equals 16 residues. Germline CDR1 and CDR2: SGHDT and YYEEEE. Sequenced input: Tregs sorted from blood. This TCR came from a human donor in good health. V usage is TRBV5-6 and J usage is TRBJ2-5; TRBD2 agrees at 10 bases. The CDR3 nucleotides read TGTGCCAGCAGCTCCTTACTAGCGGGGAATGGGGAGACCCAGTACTTC. It is translated as CASSSLLAGNGETQYF. The whole variable domain, remainder taken from reference TRBV5-6 and TRBJ2-5, is DAGVTQSPTHLIKTRGQQVTLRCSPKSGHDTVSWYQQALGQGPQFIFQYYEEEERQRGNFPDRFSGHQFPNYSSELNVNALLLGDSALYLCASSSLLAGNGETQYFGPGTRLLVL.